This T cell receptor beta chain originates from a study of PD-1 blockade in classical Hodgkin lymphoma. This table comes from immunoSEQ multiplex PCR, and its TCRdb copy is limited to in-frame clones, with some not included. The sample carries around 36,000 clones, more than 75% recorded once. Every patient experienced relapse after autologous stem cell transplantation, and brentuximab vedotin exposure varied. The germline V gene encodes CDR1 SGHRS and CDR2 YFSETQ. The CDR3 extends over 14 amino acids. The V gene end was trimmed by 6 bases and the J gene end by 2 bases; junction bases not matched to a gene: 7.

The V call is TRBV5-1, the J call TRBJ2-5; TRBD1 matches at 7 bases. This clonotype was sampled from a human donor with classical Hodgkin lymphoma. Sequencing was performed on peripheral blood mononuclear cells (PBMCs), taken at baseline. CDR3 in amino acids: CASTLTGPQETQYF. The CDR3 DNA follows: TGCGCCAGCACTTTGACAGGGCCACAAGAGACCCAGTACTTC.